Presented here are 27 T cell receptor beta chains from one specimen sequenced in a study of blood T cell repertoires in COVID-19. This table comes from immunoSEQ multiplex PCR, and its TCRdb copy is limited to in-frame clones, with some not included. The data hold just under 350,000 clones, with 85% to 90% observed a single time. Sequenced sample: peripheral blood. These receptors all come from a woman in her fifties or sixties with COVID-19, enrolled during active disease.

This rearrangement joins TRBV30 to TRBJ2-5; 8 positions agree with TRBD1. Germline CDR1 GTSNPN, CDR2 SVGIG (reference sequence). The CDR3 extends over 15 amino acids. J gave up 4 bases and V 4 bases, and 11 bases lay outside the gene matches. CDR3 in DNA: TGTGCCTGGAAAACCCCACAGGGGGGAGGAGAGACCCAGTACTTC. Translation: CAWKTPQGGGETQYF.

The DNA for the CDR3 is TGTGCCAGCCTCCGGGACAGGGTGGAGACCCAGTACTTC. Amino acids: CASLRDRVETQYF. This chain uses TRBV5-6 with TRBJ2-5; 9 bases line up with TRBD1. In germline, CDR1 is SGHDT, CDR2 YYEEEE. V gave up 7 bases and J gave up 5 bases; unmatched junction bases: 6. The CDR3 loop spans 13 amino acids.

V gene TRBV27 combines with J gene TRBJ2-1; 16 bases are a match to TRBD2. Germline CDR1 MNHEY, CDR2 SMNVEV (reference sequence). This CDR3 region has 17 residues. V lost 5 bases and J lost 12; bases outside the gene matches: 13. Here the CDR3 reads CASSPNRSGTSGRGQFF. As DNA, the CDR3 is TGTGCCAGCAGTCCTAACCGATCCGGGACTAGCGGGAGGGGGCAGTTCTTC.

The J gene is TRBJ2-3, the V gene TRBV11-3; D gene uncertain. This CDR3 is built from 11 residues. V lost 8 bases, J lost 0 bases, and 3 bases lay in between. Germline assignment: CDR1 SGHNT and CDR2 YENEEA. Written as DNA, the CDR3 is TGTGCCAGCCGTAGCACAGATACGCAGTATTTT. Protein sequence: CASRSTDTQYF.

This clone appeared once. This rearrangement joins TRBV28 to TRBJ1-3, with no clear D. The length of the CDR3 is 15 residues. The V end lost 6 bases, the J end lost 0 bases, and 12 bases lay between the germline ends. Looked up from germline, CDR1 is MDHEN and CDR2 is SYDVKM. The DNA for the CDR3 is TGTGCCAGCAGCCCGGACGGGAGCTCTGGAAACACCATATATTTT. As protein: CASSPDGSSGNTIYF. Looking up the rest from reference TRBV28 and TRBJ1-3 gives the full variable domain: DVKVTQSSRYLVKRTGEKVFLECVQDMDHENMFWYRQDPGLGLRLIYFSYDVKMKEKGDIPEGYSVSREKKERFSLILESASTNQTSMYLCASSPDGSSGNTIYFGEGSWLTVV.

The gene calls are TRBV12-3 or TRBV12-4 and TRBJ1-6, with D unresolved. V was trimmed by 8 bases and J by 6 bases, leaving 8 bases between them. The CDR3 covers 12 residues. Written as DNA, the CDR3 is TGTGCCAGCGGCTCGATTAATTCACCCCTCCACTTT. Its protein is CASGSINSPLHF.

The chain carries TRBV2 and TRBJ2-1, with 11 bases identical to TRBD2. The length of the CDR3 is 15 residues. Germline CDR1 SNHLY, CDR2 FYNNEI. Trimming cost V 1 base and J 7 bases; bases outside gene matches: 3. The CDR3 nucleotides read TGTGCCAGCAGTGAAGAACTAGCGGGAGTTAATGAGCAGTTCTTC. It is translated as CASSEELAGVNEQFF.

In nucleotides, the CDR3 is TGTGCCAGTAGTTTTCGGGACATACAGAACACTGAAGCTTTCTTT. Protein sequence: CASSFRDIQNTEAFF. V and J are TRBV19 and TRBJ1-1, with D maybe TRBD1 (6 bases). Looked up from germline, CDR1 is LNHDA and CDR2 is SQIVND (reference sequence). V shed 5 bases and J shed 1 base, with 14 bases lying between them. This CDR3 contains 15 residues.

The chain carries TRBV30 and TRBJ2-2; 12 nucleotides match TRBD2. Unmatched junction bases numbered 7, after V lost 7 bases and J lost 4 bases. This CDR3 region has 15 residues. Germline lookup yields CDR1 GTSNPN and CDR2 SVGIG (reference sequence). CDR3: CAYSGLAGRTGELFF. CDR3 sequence (DNA): TGTGCCTATTCCGGACTAGCGGGACGCACCGGGGAGCTGTTTTTT.

This chain links TRBV11-2 with TRBJ2-6; 7 nucleotides match TRBD1. The CDR3 has 16 amino acids. J was trimmed by 1 base and V by 5 bases; bases with no gene match: 5. The germline gives CDR1 SGHAT, CDR2 FQNNGV. The CDR3, as DNA: TGTGCCAGCAGCCCACTACAGGGGTCTGGGGCCAACGTCCTGACTTTC. It specifies CASSPLQGSGANVLTF.

This chain links TRBV18 with TRBJ1-1, with D perhaps TRBD1 (5 bases). The CDR3 sequence is 14 residues long. Trimming stripped 6 bases from V and 11 bases from J, with 22 bases between. Germline V gene data show CDR1 as KGHSH and CDR2 as LQKENI. The CDR3: CASSRRGLPQVAFF. CDR3 in DNA: TGTGCCAGCTCTCGACGGGGACTCCCGCAGGTCGCTTTCTTT.

V and J are TRBV2 and TRBJ1-2; 7 bases agree with TRBD1. V shed 3 bases and J 7 bases; nucleotides not matched to a gene: 5. The CDR3 consists of 13 residues. Germline CDR1 and CDR2: SNHLY and FYNNEI. In DNA form, the CDR3 reads TGTGCCAGCAGTGAGTTACAGGGGACTGGCTACACCTTC. Amino acids: CASSELQGTGYTF.

The CDR3 loop reads CASSLYDNLEAFF. CDR3 DNA sequence: TGCGCCAGCAGCTTGTATGACAATCTTGAAGCTTTCTTT. This rearrangement joins TRBV5-1 to TRBJ1-1; D unclear. The CDR3 is 13 amino acids. Per the germline V gene, CDR1 is SGHRS and CDR2 is YFSETQ. Trimming stripped 1 base from V and 7 bases from J, with 11 bases between.

V gene TRBV29-1 combines with J gene TRBJ1-2; TRBD1 aligns across 7 bases. In germline, CDR1 is SQVTM, CDR2 ANQGSEA. The CDR3 consists of 15 residues. V shed 3 bases, J shed 5 bases, and the junction held 12 bases outside the gene matches. The CDR3 loop reads CSVEPGTEILYGYTF. For the CDR3, the DNA is TGCAGCGTTGAGCCCGGGACAGAAATTTTGTATGGCTACACCTTC.

The V gene is TRBV19, the J gene TRBJ2-1; possibly TRBD2 for D (6 bases). Trimming cost V 5 bases and J 8 bases, with 13 bases left between them. The CDR3 is made up of 13 amino acids. Germline V gene lookup returns CDR1 LNHDA and CDR2 SQIVND (reference sequence). The CDR3 DNA reads as TGTGCCAGTAGTGCGACTAGTTTCGATGAGCAGTTCTTC. Its translation is CASSATSFDEQFF.

The chain uses TRBV14 and TRBJ1-2; D is undetermined. Trimming stripped 4 bases from V and 0 bases from J, with 12 bases between. In germline, CDR1 is SGHDN, CDR2 FVKESK. The CDR3 contains 15 residues. CDR3 region: CASSPRPGANYGYTF. In DNA form, the CDR3 reads TGTGCCAGCAGCCCCAGGCCGGGAGCTAACTATGGCTACACCTTC.

This clone was seen a single time. This rearrangement joins TRBV30 to TRBJ2-1; 10 bases fit TRBD1. V lost 2 bases and J lost 8; bases outside the gene matches: 6. Germline lookup yields CDR1 GTSNPN and CDR2 SVGIG (reference sequence). The CDR3 runs 14 residues. The CDR3 loop reads CAWSWGQGRDEQFF. The CDR3, as DNA: TGTGCCTGGAGTTGGGGACAGGGGCGCGATGAGCAGTTCTTC.

The V gene is TRBV5-1, the J gene TRBJ2-7; D gene ambiguous. The V gene's germline CDR1 is SGHRS and CDR2 YFSETQ. V lost 0 bases, J lost 0 bases, and 10 bases lay in between. The CDR3 is made up of 15 amino acids. The CDR3 nucleotides read TGCGCCAGCAGCTTGGGGGCATCCGACTCCTACGAGCAGTACTTC. It yields the protein CASSLGASDSYEQYF.

The chain links TRBV4-1 to TRBJ2-5; the match to TRBD1 covers 7 bases. In germline, CDR1 is MGHRA, CDR2 YSYEKL. CDR3 length: 15 amino acids. V was pared by 3 bases and J by 3 bases, with 7 bases of the junction left unmatched. This CDR3 is CASSQSGTEKETQYF. The CDR3 DNA reads TGCGCCAGCAGCCAGTCCGGGACAGAAAAAGAGACCCAGTACTTC.

This chain links TRBV5-1 with TRBJ2-5, with TRBD2 matching over 11 bases. V dropped 3 bases and J dropped 4; count of bases not matched to a gene: 2. CDR3 length equals 14 residues. Germline V gene sequence: CDR1 SGHRS, CDR2 YFSETQ. Here the CDR3 DNA reads TGCGCCAGCAGCTCCCTAGCGGGAGGAGAGACCCAGTACTTC. Translated: CASSSLAGGETQYF.

The rearrangement joins TRBV11-3 to TRBJ1-6, with 10 bases matching TRBD1. V lost 6 bases, J lost 10 bases, and 15 bases stayed unmatched. CDR1 is SGHNT, CDR2 YENEEA, per germline. The CDR3 runs 17 residues. This CDR3 reads CASRHGAGTGERSPLHF. Here the CDR3 DNA reads TGTGCCAGCAGACACGGAGCCGGGACAGGGGAGCGATCACCCCTCCACTTT.

V is TRBV7-9 and J is TRBJ2-7; 12 bases are shared with TRBD2. From germline, CDR1 is SEHNR and CDR2 FQNEAQ (reference sequence). The CDR3 extends over 15 amino acids. The V segment lost 1 base and the J segment 7 bases; nucleotides outside the gene matches: 5. The DNA for the CDR3 is TGTGCCAGCAGCTTAGGACTAGCGGGAGTGCGGGAGCAGTACTTC. Amino acids: CASSLGLAGVREQYF.

This chain joins TRBV6-4 and TRBJ2-3, with D uncertain. Germline V CDR1 and CDR2: MRHNA, SNTAGT. The CDR3 contains 12 residues. With 0 bases removed from V and 5 bases from J, the gap between germline ends came to 3 bases. The CDR3 is CASSDSRDTQYF. CDR3 bases: TGTGCCAGCAGTGACTCTAGAGATACGCAGTATTTT.

This CDR3 reads CSAGQGIIGELFF. The CDR3 DNA follows: TGCAGCGCCGGACAGGGGATCATAGGGGAGCTGTTTTTT. The V and J genes are TRBV29-1 and TRBJ2-2; 9 positions agree with TRBD1. The CDR3 is made up of 13 amino acids. V trimming: 7 bases; J trimming: 8 bases; junction bases outside the gene matches: 8. CDR1 and CDR2 from the germline V gene are SQVTM and ANQGSEA.

The chain joins TRBV19 to TRBJ1-1; tentative D call: TRBD1 (5 bases). The CDR3 loop spans 14 amino acids. Deletions cut 7 bases from V and 0 bases from J, with 12 bases between. CDR1 LNHDA and CDR2 SQIVND come from the germline V gene (reference sequence). The CDR3 sequence: CASTPGRVNTEAFF. CDR3 sequence (DNA): TGTGCCAGTACCCCAGGGAGGGTGAACACTGAAGCTTTCTTT.

A single count supports this clone. The chain recombines TRBV5-5 with TRBJ1-5; 8 bases line up with TRBD1. Per germline, CDR1 SGHKS and CDR2 YYEKEE (reference sequence). The CDR3 sequence is 14 residues long. V was pared by 4 bases and J by 3 bases, with 3 bases of the junction left unmatched. DNA for the CDR3: TGTGCCAGCAGCCCGGACAGGGCCAATCAGCCCCAGCATTTT. Translated, it gives CASSPDRANQPQHF.

The CDR3 coding sequence is TGTGCCAGCAGCAAAGAGAGGACTAGCGGGCCTGAATACGAGCAGTACTTC. Translated: CASSKERTSGPEYEQYF. The rearrangement joins TRBV21-1 to TRBJ2-7; TRBD2 reflects the table's D call only, with no check against the DNA. TRBV21-1 is deemed a pseudogene. The CDR3 is 17 residues long.